The TCR beta chain under discussion was sequenced for a study of blood T cell repertoires in COVID-19 (dated by TCRdb to the early 2020s). Study-wide context: Collaborator samples came from the United States, Italy and Spain and covered acute and convalescent phases of COVID-19. The material from the prospective study consisted of cDNA or gDNA derived from T cells, B-cell-depleted T cells, or PBMCs. Deeply sampled blood TCRbeta repertoires from subjects exposed to, actively infected with, or recovered from COVID-19 were included in the dataset. The repertoires were released in a freely available public database meant as a resource for research on the immune response to SARS-CoV-2. The samples were drawn from two sources: the first 160 participants of the ongoing ImmuneRACE study, and about 1,300 subjects contributed by 6 global collaborators. Sample metadata almost always included a de-identified subject ID, COVID-19 status, age in years and sex. Where HLA class I and class II types were available, the types were taken from metadata supplied by the sample provider, not from assay-based typing.

Points the paper makes about the study in general: How much clinical and demographic metadata was included differed by source and by participant, and the metadata was provided uncurated.

V is shortened by 6 bases, J by 5 bases, and the region joining them spans 17 bases. According to the germline V gene (reference sequence), CDR1 reads LNHDA and CDR2 reads SQIVND. The CDR3 runs 15 residues from the cysteine to the phenylalanine. CDR3 DNA only is kept here, 45 bases in frame from base 1. Participants in the prospective study were aged roughly 18 to 100 years, lived in more than 20 United States geographic areas, and enrolled through a virtual design. To assign participants to cohorts, the prospective study relied on clinical history that participants themselves reported in a screening survey and a study questionnaire. Recovered participants in ImmuneRACE Cohort 3 were defined by two consecutive negative NP/OP PCR tests, clearance by a healthcare professional, or resolution of symptoms. In the prospective study, whole blood, serum and a nasopharyngeal or oropharyngeal swab were collected from each participant by mobile phlebotomists. Prospective study participants could optionally give additional blood draws and questionnaires over an approximately 2-month period. Before DNA extraction, blood samples from the prospective study were shipped at room temperature or frozen.

Points on this clone: Its antigen is currently not known. Per-base qualities were not stored, and no clone one base away is much larger.

TCRbeta CDR3 regions were amplified from genomic DNA by means of the immunoSEQ Assay, a bias-controlled multiplex PCR. The study's own analysis went as follows. Nucleated cell counts per sample were estimated from amplification of reference gene primers within the assay. To quantify the absolute abundance of each unique TCRbeta CDR3 rearrangement, sequence reads were collapsed and filtered. For each sample, productive Simpson clonality was calculated as the square root of Simpson's diversity index across productive rearrangements. This is the immuneACCESS table as TCRdb keeps it, with only in-frame sequences that have V and J called. A part of the clones is gone; compared with another copy, unresolved V genes explain less than half, and the rest is unexplained. The DNA was the basis for D and trimming; V, J and clone size are from that table. A total of a few hundred thousand clones appear in this sample, less than 90% of them only once. The ten largest clones take up 2.5% to 3.5% of the sample.

The clonotype originates from a woman in her twenties or thirties who had recovered from COVID-19. Sequencing was done on a sample of PBMCs or T cells enriched from blood (not recorded which). This sequence uses TRBV19 and TRBJ1-5; TRBD1 is possibly the D segment (5 matching bases). The CDR3 here reads CASRVTDISYQPQHF. At the DNA level, the sequence is TGTGCCAGTAGGGTGACGGACATTTCGTATCAGCCCCAGCATTTT.